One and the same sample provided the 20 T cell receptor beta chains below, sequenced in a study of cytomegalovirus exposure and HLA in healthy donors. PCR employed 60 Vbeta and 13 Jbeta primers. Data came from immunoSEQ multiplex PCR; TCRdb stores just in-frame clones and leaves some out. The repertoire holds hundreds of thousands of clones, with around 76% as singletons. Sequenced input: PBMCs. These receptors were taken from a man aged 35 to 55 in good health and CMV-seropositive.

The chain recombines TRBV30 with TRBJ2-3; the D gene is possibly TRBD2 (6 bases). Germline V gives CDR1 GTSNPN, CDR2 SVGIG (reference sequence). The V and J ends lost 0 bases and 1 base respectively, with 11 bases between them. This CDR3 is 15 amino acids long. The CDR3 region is CAWSVATGGTDTQYF. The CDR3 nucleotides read TGTGCCTGGAGTGTAGCGACGGGGGGCACAGATACGCAGTATTTT. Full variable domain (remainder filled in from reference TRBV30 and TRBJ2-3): SQTIHQWPATLVQPVGSPLSLECTVEGTSNPNLYWYRQAAGRGLQLLFYSVGIGQISSEVPQNLSASRPQDRQFILSSKKLLLSDSGFYLCAWSVATGGTDTQYFGPGTRLTVL.

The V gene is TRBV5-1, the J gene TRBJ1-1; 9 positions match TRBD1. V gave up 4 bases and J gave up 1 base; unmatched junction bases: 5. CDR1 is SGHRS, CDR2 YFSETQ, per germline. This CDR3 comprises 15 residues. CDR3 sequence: CASSGRQGGNTEAFF. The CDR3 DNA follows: TGCGCCAGCAGCGGACGACAGGGGGGGAACACTGAAGCTTTCTTT. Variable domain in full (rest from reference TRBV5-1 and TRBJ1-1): KAGVTQTPRYLIKTRGQQVTLSCSPISGHRSVSWYQQTPGQGLQFLFEYFSETQRNKGNFPGRFSGRQFSNSRSEMNVSTLELGDSALYLCASSGRQGGNTEAFFGQGTRLTVV.

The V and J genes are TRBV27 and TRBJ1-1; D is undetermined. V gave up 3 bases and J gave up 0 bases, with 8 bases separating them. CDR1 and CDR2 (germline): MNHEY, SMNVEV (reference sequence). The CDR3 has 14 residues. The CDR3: CASSFSGLNTEAFF. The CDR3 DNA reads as TGTGCCAGCAGTTTTTCGGGTTTGAACACTGAAGCTTTCTTT.

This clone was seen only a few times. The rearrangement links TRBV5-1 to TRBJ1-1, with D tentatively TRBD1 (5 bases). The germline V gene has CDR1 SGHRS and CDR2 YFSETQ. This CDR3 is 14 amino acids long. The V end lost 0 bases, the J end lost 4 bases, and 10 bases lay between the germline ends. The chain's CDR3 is CASSLVPGGTEAFF. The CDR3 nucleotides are TGCGCCAGCAGCTTGGTTCCGGGGGGCACTGAAGCTTTCTTT. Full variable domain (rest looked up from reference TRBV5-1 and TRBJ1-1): KAGVTQTPRYLIKTRGQQVTLSCSPISGHRSVSWYQQTPGQGLQFLFEYFSETQRNKGNFPGRFSGRQFSNSRSEMNVSTLELGDSALYLCASSLVPGGTEAFFGQGTRLTVV.

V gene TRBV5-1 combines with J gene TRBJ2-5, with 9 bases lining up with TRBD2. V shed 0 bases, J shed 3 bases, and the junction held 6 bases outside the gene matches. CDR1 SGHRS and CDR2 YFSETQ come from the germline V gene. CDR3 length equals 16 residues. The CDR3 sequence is CASSLEGLAGKETQYF. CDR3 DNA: TGCGCCAGCAGCTTGGAGGGTCTAGCGGGAAAAGAGACCCAGTACTTC.

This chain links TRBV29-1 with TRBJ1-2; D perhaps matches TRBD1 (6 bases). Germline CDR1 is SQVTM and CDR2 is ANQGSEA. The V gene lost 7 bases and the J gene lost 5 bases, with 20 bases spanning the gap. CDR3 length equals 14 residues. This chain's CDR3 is CSADGQSPSYGYTF. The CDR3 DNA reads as TGCAGCGCGGACGGACAGAGTCCTTCTTATGGCTACACCTTC. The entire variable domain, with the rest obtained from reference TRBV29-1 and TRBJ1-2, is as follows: SAVISQKPSRDICQRGTSLTIQCQVDSQVTMMFWYRQQPGQSLTLIATANQGSEATYESGFVIDKFPISRPNLTFSTLTVSNMSPEDSSIYLCSADGQSPSYGYTFGSGTRLTVV.

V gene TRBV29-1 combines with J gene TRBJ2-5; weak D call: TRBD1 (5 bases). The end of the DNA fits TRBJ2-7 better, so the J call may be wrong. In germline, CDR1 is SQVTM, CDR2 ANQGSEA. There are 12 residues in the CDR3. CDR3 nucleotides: TGCAGCGTTCTTGACAGCTCCTACGAGCAGTACTTC. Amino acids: CSVLDSSYEQYF.

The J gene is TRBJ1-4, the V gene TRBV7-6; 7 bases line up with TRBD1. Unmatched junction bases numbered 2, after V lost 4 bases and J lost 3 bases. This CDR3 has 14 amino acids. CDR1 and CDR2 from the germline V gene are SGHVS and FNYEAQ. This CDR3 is CASSSRGANEKLFF. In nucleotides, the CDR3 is TGTGCCAGCAGCTCCAGGGGGGCTAATGAAAAACTGTTTTTT.

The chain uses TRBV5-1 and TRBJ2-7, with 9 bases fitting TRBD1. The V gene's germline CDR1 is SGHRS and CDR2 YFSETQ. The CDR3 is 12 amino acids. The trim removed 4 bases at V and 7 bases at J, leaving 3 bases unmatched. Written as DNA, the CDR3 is TGCGCCAGCAGCACGACAGGGGGGGAGCAGTACGTC. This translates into CASSTTGGEQYV.

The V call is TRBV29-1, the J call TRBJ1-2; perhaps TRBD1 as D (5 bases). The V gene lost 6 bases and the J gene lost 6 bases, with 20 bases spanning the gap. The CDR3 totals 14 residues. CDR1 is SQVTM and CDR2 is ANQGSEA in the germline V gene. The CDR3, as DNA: TGCAGCGTCGACCAACGGCGGGGGTCGAATGGCTACACCTTC. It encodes CSVDQRRGSNGYTF.

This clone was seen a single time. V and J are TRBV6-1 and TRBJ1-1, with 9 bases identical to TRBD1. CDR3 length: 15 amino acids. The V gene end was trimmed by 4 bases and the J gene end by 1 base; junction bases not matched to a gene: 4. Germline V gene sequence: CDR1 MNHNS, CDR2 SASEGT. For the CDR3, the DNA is TGTGCCAGCAGTGGGGGACAGGGTGCGAACACTGAAGCTTTCTTT. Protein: CASSGGQGANTEAFF.

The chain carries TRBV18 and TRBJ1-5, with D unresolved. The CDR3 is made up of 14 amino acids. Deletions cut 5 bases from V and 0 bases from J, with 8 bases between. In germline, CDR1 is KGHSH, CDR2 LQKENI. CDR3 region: CASSSSNSNQPQHF. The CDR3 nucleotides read TGTGCCAGCTCATCTAGTAATAGCAATCAGCCCCAGCATTTT.

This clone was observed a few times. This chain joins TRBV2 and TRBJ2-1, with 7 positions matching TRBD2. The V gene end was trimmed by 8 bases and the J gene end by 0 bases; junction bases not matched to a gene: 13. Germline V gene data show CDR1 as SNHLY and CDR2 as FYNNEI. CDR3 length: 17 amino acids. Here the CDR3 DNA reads TGTGCCAGCGCAAACCCAGCGGGGCCCAACTCCTACAATGAGCAGTTCTTC. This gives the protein CASANPAGPNSYNEQFF.

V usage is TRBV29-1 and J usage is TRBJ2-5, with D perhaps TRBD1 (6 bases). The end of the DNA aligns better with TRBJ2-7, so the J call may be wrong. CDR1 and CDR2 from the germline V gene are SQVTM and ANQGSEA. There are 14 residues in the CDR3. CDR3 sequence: CSVGLGGHSYEQYF. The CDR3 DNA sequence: TGCAGCGTTGGCCTAGGGGGACACTCCTACGAGCAGTACTTC.

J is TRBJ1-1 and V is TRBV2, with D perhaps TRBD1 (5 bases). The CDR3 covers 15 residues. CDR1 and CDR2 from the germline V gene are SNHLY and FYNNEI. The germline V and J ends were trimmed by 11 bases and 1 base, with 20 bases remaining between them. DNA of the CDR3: TGTGCCGCTTCTAGGGCAGGGCGACCGAACACTGAAGCTTTCTTT. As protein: CAASRAGRPNTEAFF.

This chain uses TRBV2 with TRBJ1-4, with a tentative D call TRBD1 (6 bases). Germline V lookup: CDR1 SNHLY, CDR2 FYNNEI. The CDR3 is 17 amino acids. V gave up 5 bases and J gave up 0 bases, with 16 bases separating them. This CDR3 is CASSRATGSATNEKLFF. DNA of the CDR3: TGTGCCAGCAGTCGGGCGACAGGATCTGCAACTAATGAAAAACTGTTTTTT.

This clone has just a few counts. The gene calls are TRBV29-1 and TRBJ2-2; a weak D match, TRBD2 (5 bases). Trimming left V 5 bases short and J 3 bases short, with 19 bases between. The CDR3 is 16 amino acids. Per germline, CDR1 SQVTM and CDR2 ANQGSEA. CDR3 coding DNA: TGCAGCGTTCGGGTAGTAAGTCAGAGGGACACCGGGGAGCTGTTTTTT. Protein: CSVRVVSQRDTGELFF.

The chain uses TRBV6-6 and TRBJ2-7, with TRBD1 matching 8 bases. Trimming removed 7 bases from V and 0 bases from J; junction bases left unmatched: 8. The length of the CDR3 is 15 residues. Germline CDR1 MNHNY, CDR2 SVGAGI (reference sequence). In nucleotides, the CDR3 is TGTGCCAGCACCACGACAGGGGACAGCTCCTACGAGCAGTACTTC. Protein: CASTTTGDSSYEQYF.

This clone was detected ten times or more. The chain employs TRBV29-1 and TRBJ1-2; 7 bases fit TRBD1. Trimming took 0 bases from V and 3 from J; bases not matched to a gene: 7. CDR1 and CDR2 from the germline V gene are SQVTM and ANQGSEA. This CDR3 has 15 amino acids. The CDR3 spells CSVEDYKGADYGYTF. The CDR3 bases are TGCAGCGTTGAAGATTATAAGGGGGCGGACTATGGCTACACCTTC.

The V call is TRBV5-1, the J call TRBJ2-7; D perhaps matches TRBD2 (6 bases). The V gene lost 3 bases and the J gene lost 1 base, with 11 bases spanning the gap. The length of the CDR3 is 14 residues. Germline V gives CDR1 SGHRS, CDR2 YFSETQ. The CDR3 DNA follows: TGCGCCAGCAGCTCTCGGCGGGGATCCTACGAGCAGTACTTC. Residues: CASSSRRGSYEQYF.